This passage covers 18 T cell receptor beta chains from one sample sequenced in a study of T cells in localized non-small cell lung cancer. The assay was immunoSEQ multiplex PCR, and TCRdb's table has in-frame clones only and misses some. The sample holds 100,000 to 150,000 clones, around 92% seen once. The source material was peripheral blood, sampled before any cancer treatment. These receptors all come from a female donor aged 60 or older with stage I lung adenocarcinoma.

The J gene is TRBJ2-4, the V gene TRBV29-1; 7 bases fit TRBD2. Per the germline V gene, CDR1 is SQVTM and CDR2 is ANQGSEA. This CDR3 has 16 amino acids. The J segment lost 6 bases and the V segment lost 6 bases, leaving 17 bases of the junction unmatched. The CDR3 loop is CSVGLPGRAAGNIQYF. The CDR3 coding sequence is TGCAGCGTGGGGCTTCCGGGGAGGGCTGCCGGAAACATTCAGTACTTC. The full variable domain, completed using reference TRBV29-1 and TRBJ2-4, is SAVISQKPSRDICQRGTSLTIQCQVDSQVTMMFWYRQQPGQSLTLIATANQGSEATYESGFVIDKFPISRPNLTFSTLTVSNMSPEDSSIYLCSVGLPGRAAGNIQYFGAGTRLSVL.

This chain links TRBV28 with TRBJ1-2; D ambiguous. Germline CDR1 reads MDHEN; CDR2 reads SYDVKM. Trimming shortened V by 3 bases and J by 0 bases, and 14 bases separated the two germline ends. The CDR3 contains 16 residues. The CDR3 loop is CASSFNPGAANYGYTF. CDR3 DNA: TGTGCCAGCAGTTTCAATCCGGGTGCTGCTAACTATGGCTACACCTTC.

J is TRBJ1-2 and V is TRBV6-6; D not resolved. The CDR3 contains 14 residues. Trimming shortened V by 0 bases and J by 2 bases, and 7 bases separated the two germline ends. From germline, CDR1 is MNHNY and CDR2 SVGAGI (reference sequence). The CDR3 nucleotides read TGTGCCAGCAGTTACTCGAGCCAGAACTATGGCTACACCTTC. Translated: CASSYSSQNYGYTF.

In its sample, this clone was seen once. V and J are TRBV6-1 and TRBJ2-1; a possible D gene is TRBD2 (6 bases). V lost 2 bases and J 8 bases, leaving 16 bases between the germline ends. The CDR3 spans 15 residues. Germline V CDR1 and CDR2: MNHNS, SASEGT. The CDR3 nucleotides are TGTGCCAGCAGTGAAAGCGGGCCTTCAATCCATGAGCAGTTCTTC. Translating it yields CASSESGPSIHEQFF.

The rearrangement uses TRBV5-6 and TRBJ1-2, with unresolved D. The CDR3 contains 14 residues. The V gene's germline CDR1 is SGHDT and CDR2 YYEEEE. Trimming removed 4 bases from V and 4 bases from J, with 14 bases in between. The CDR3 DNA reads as TGTGCCAGCAGCCGTGTGGAGGTTCCCTATGGCTACACCTTC. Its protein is CASSRVEVPYGYTF.

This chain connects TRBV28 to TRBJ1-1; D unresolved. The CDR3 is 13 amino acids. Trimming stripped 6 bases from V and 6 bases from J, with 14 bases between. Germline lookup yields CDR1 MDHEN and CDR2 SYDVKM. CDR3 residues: CASSPRARSEAFF. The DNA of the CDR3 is TGTGCCAGCAGCCCCCGCGCGAGGTCTGAAGCTTTCTTT.

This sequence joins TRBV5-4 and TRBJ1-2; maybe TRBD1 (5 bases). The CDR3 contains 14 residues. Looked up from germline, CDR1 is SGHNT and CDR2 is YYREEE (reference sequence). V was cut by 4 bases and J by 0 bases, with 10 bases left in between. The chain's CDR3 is CASSGAISNYGYTF. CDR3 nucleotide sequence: TGTGCCAGCAGCGGGGCCATTTCTAACTATGGCTACACCTTC.

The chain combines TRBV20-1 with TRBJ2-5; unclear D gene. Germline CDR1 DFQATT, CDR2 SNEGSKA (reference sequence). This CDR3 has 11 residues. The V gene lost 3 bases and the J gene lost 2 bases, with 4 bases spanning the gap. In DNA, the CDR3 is TGCAGTGCTAGGGTACAAGAGACCCAGTACTTC. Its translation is CSARVQETQYF.

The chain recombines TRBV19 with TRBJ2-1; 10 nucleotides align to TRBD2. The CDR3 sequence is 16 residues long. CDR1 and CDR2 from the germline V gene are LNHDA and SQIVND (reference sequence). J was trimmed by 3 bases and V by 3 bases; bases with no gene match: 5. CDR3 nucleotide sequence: TGTGCCAGTAGTATTGGACTAGCGGAGAACTACAATGAGCAGTTCTTC. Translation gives CASSIGLAENYNEQFF.

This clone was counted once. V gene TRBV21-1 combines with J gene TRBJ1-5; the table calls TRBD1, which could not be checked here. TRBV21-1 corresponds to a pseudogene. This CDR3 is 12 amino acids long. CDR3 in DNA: TGTGCCAGTCGGACAGGGCGGCAGCCCCAGCATTTT. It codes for CASRTGRQPQHF.

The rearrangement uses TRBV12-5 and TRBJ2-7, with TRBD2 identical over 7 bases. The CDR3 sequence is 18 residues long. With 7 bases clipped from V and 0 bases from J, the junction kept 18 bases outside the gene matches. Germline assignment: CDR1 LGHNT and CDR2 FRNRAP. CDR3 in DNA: TGTGCTAGTGATACTGACCGCCCGCGGGGGAGCTCCTCCTACGAGCAGTACTTC. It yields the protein CASDTDRPRGSSSYEQYF.

The CDR3: CASSLGVGLAGVVRNEQFF. The DNA of the CDR3 is TGTGCCAGCAGCTTAGGCGTGGGACTAGCGGGAGTCGTTAGGAATGAGCAGTTCTTC. The chain couples TRBV7-8 to TRBJ2-1; 14 bases are shared with TRBD2. Trimming at V came to 1 base and at J to 7 bases, leaving 12 bases not matched to a gene. From germline, CDR1 is SGHVS and CDR2 FQNEAQ. The CDR3 consists of 19 residues.

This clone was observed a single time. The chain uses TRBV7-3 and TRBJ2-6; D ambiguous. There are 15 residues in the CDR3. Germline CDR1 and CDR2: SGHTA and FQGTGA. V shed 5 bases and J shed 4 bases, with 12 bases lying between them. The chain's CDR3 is CASSPGGLGANVLTF. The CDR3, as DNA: TGTGCCAGCAGCCCGGGTGGTTTAGGGGCCAACGTCCTGACTTTC.

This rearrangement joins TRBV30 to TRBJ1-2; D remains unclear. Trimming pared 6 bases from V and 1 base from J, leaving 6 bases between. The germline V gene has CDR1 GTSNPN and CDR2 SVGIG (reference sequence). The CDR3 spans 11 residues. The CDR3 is CACPVNYGYTF. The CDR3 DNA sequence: TGTGCCTGCCCGGTTAACTATGGCTACACCTTC. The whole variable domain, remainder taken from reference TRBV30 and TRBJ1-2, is SQTIHQWPATLVQPVGSPLSLECTVEGTSNPNLYWYRQAAGRGLQLLFYSVGIGQISSEVPQNLSASRPQDRQFILSSKKLLLSDSGFYLCACPVNYGYTFGSGTRLTVV.

The chain's CDR3 is CASSSSGQHNEQFF. As DNA, the CDR3 is TGCGCCAGCAGCTCCTCGGGACAGCACAATGAGCAGTTCTTC. V usage is TRBV5-1 and J usage is TRBJ2-1; 7 bases agree with TRBD1. The CDR3 sequence is 14 residues long. Germline CDR1 is SGHRS and CDR2 is YFSETQ. V shed 3 bases and J 5 bases; nucleotides not matched to a gene: 5.

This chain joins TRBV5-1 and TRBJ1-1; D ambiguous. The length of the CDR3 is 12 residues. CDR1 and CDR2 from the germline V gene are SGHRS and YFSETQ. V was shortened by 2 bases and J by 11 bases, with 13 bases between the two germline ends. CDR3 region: CASSFEGPIAFF. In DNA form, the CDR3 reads TGCGCCAGCAGCTTTGAGGGCCCGATTGCTTTCTTT.

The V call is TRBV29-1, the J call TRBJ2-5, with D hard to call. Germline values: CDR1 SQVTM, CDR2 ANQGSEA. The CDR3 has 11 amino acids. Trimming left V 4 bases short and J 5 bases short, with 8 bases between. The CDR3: CSVVATETQYF. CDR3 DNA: TGCAGCGTTGTTGCTACGGAGACCCAGTACTTC.

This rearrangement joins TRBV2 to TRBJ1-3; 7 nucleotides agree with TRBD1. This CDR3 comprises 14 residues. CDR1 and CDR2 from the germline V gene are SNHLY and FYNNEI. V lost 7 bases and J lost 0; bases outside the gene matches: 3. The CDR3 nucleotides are TGTGCCAGCAATTGGGACAGCTCTGGAAACACCATATATTTT. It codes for CASNWDSSGNTIYF.